What follows describes a single T cell receptor beta chain. The data are from a study of blood T cell repertoires in COVID-19. At the level of the study: Samples taken during acute and convalescent COVID-19 were collected in the United States, Italy and Spain. Nucleic acid was either cDNA or gDNA, and it came from T cells, B-cell-depleted T cells, or PBMCs.

Germline assignment: CDR1 MDHEN and CDR2 SYDVKM. The CDR3 is made up of 13 amino acids. Trimming took 3 bases from V and 8 from J, leaving 13 bases between them. Original data processing: Amplification of reference gene primers was used by the study to estimate nucleated cell counts. The assay was immunoSEQ multiplex PCR, and TCRdb's table has in-frame clones only and misses some. V and J calls plus clone size are reproduced from that table; the DNA served to infer D and trimming. The sample carries roughly 250,000 clones, almost 85% recorded once. The sequencing sample was made of peripheral blood. The source of this sequence is a man in his fifties or sixties with acute or convalescent COVID-19. This chain connects TRBV28 to TRBJ1-2; D is possibly TRBD1 (5 bases). Here the CDR3 DNA reads TGTGCCAGCAGTTTGGGGCCGCACTTAGGCTACACCTTC. This gives the protein CASSLGPHLGYTF.